This T cell receptor beta chain was captured by sequencing in a study of blood T cell repertoires in COVID-19. The CDR3 covers 15 residues. Germline values: CDR1 MDHEN, CDR2 SYDVKM. V was pared by 0 bases and J by 5 bases, with 14 bases between. The authors' processing: Estimated nucleated cell counts came from reference gene primer amplification. Profiled with immunoSEQ multiplex PCR; TCRdb holds only in-frame clones, not every one. From that table come the V and J calls and clone size; the DNA was used to work out D and trimming. Here the sample spans about 310,000 clones, approximately 88% being singletons. Cohort assignment relied on participant-reported clinical history.

The sample was PBMCs or T cells enriched from blood (not recorded which). The clonotype originates from a woman aged 18-29 years who had recovered from COVID-19. The chain recombines TRBV28 with TRBJ2-7, with D perhaps matching TRBD2 (6 bases). The CDR3 loop reads CASSLWEGDGHEQYF. CDR3 DNA sequence: TGTGCCAGCAGTTTATGGGAGGGAGACGGACACGAGCAGTACTTC.